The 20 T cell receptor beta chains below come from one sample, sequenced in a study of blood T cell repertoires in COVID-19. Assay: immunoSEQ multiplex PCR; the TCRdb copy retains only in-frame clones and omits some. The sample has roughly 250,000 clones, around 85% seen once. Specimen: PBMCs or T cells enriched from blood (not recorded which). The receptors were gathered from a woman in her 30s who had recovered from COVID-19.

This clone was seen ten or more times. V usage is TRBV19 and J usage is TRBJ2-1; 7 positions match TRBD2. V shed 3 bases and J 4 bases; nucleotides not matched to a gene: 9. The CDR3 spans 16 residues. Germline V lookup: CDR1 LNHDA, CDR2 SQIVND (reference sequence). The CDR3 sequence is CASSMVAGELYNEQFF. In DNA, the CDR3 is TGTGCCAGTAGTATGGTCGCGGGGGAATTATACAATGAGCAGTTCTTC.

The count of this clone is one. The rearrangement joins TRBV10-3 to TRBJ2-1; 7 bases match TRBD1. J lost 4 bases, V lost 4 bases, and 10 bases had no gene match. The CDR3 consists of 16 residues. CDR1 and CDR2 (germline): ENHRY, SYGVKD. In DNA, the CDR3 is TGTGCCATCAGTGGATGGGAAGGGGGCGATTACAATGAGCAGTTCTTC. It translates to CAISGWEGGDYNEQFF.

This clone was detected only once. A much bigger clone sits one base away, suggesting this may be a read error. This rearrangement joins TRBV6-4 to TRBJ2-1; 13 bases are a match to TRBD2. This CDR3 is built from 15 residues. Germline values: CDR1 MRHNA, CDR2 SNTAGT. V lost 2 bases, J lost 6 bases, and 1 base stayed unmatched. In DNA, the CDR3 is TGTGCCAGCAGTGACAGGACTAGCGGGAGCAATGAGCAGTTCTTC. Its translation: CASSDRTSGSNEQFF.

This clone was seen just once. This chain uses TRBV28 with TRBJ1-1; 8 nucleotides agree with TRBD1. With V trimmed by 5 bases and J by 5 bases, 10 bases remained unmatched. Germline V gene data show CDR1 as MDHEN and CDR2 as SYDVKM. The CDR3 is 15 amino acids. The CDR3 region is CASSPIKTGVTEAFF. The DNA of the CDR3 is TGTGCCAGCAGTCCCATAAAGACAGGGGTTACTGAAGCTTTCTTT.

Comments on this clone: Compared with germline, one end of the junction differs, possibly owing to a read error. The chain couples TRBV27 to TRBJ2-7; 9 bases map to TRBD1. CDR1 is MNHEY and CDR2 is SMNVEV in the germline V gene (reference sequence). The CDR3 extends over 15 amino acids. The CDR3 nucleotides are TGTGTCAGCAGTACGCCGGGACAGGGTTTCTACGAGCAGTACTTC. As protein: CVSSTPGQGFYEQYF.

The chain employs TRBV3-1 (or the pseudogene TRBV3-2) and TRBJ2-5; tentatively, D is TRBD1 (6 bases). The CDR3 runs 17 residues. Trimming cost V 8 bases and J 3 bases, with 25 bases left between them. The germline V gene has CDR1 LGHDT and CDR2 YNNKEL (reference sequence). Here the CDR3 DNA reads TGTGCCAGCGGACTCTTTGCAGGGGTTCGTACAAAAGAGACCCAGTACTTC. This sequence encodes CASGLFAGVRTKETQYF.

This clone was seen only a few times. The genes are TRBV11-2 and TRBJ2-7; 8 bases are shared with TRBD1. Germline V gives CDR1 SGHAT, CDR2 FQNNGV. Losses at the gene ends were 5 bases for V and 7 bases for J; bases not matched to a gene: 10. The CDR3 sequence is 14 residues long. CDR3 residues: CASSPSWTGREQYF. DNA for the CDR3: TGTGCCAGCAGCCCATCTTGGACAGGGAGGGAGCAGTACTTC. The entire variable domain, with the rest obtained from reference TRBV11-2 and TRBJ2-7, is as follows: EAGVAQSPRYKIIEKRQSVAFWCNPISGHATLYWYQQILGQGPKLLIQFQNNGVVDDSQLPKDRFSAERLKGVDSTLKIQPAKLEDSAVYLCASSPSWTGREQYFGPGTRLTVT.

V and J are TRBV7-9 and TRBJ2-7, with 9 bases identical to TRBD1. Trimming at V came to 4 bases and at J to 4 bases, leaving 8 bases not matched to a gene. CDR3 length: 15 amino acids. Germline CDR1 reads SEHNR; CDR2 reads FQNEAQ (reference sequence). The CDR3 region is CASSSRTGTGYEQYF. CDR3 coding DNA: TGTGCCAGCAGCTCTCGCACGGGGACAGGGTACGAGCAGTACTTC.

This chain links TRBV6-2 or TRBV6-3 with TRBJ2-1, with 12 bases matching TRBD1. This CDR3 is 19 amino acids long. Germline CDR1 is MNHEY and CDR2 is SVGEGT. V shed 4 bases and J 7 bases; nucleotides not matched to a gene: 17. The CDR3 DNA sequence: TGTGCCAGCAGTTCCAGATTTATCAGGGGACAGGGGGCGTTGAATGAGCAGTTCTTC. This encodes CASSSRFIRGQGALNEQFF.

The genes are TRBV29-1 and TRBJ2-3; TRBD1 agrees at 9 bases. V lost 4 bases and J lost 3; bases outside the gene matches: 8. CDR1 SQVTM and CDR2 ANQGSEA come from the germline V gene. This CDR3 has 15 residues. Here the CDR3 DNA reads TGCAGCGTTGTCTGGGGACAGGGTTGGACAGATACGCAGTATTTT. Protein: CSVVWGQGWTDTQYF.

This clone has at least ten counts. CDR3 in DNA: TGTGCCAGCAGCCAAGAGGGCGACGGGGGGGCCTACAATGAGCAGTTCTTC. This codes for CASSQEGDGGAYNEQFF. This sequence joins TRBV4-2 and TRBJ2-1; 8 bases are shared with TRBD2. CDR3 length: 17 residues. Germline V gives CDR1 LGHNA, CDR2 YNFKEQ. The V segment lost 0 bases and the J segment 2 bases; nucleotides outside the gene matches: 6.

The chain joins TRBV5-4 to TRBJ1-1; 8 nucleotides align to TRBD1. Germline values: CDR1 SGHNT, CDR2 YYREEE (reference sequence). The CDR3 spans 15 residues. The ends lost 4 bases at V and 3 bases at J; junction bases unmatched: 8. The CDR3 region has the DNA TGTGCCAGCAGCGGTGGTCCGGGACAGGACACTGAAGCTTTCTTT. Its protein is CASSGGPGQDTEAFF.

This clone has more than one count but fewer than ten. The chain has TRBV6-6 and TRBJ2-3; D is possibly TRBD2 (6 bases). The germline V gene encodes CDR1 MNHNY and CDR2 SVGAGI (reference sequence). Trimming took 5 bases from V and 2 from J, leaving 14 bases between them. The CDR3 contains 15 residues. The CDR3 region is CASSRLASITDTQYF. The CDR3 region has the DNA TGTGCCAGCAGTCGTCTAGCGTCCATCACAGATACGCAGTATTTT.

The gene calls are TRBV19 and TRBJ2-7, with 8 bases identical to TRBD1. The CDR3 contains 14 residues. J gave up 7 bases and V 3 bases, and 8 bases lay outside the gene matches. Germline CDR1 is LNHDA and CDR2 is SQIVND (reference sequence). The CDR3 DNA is TGTGCCAGTAGTATTAGGGGGACAGGTGGTGAGCAGTACTTC. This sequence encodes CASSIRGTGGEQYF.

The CDR3 region has the DNA TGTGCCAGCAGCCACGACAGGCTCAACGAGCAGTACTTC. Amino acids: CASSHDRLNEQYF. The genes are TRBV7-9 and TRBJ2-7; the D gene is possibly TRBD1 (6 bases). CDR1 and CDR2 (germline): SEHNR, FQNEAQ (reference sequence). The CDR3 sequence is 13 residues long. V was pared by 5 bases and J by 5 bases, with 13 bases between.

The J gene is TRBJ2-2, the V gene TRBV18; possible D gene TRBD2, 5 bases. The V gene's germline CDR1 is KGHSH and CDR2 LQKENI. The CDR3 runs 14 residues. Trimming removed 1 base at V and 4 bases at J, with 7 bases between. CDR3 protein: CASSPLEGTGELFF. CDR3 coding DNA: TGTGCCAGCTCACCACTCGAGGGCACCGGGGAGCTGTTTTTT.

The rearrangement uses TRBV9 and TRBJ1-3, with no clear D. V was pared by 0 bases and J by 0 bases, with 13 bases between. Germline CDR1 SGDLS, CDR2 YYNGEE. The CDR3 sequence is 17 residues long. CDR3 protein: CASSVGQVSLSGNTIYF. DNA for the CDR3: TGTGCCAGCAGCGTAGGGCAGGTGTCGCTCTCTGGAAACACCATATATTTT.

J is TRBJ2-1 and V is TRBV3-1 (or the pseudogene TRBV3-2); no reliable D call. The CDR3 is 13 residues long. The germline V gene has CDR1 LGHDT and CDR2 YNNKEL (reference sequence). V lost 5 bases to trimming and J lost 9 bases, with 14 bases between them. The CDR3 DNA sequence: TGTGCCAGCAGCACTACAAAACCCACTGAGCAGTTCTTC. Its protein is CASSTTKPTEQFF.

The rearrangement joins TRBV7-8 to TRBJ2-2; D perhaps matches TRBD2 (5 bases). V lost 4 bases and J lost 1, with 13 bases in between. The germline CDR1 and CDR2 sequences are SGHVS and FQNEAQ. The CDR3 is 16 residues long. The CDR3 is CASSSSRAGNTGELFF. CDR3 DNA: TGTGCCAGCAGCTCGTCAAGGGCGGGGAACACCGGGGAGCTGTTTTTT.

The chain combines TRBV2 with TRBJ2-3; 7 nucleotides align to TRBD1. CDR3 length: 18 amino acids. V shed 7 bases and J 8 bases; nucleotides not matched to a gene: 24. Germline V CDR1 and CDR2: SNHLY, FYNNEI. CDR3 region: CASTPSRGQMSGWFTQYF. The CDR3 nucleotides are TGTGCCAGCACCCCATCCCGGGGACAGATGTCCGGATGGTTTACGCAGTATTTT.